Listed here is a single T cell receptor beta chain. What antigen it recognizes has not been identified. No much larger clone is present one base from it, and per-base qualities are unavailable. The intended sense of this specimen's time point label: eleven to twelve months on ibrutinib. For TCR beta library preparation, 1.5 to 2 micrograms of genomic DNA was extracted from cryopreserved PBMCs. Longitudinal blood samples from CLL patients receiving ibrutinib monotherapy were subjected to high-throughput TCR beta sequencing. The patients took part in an open-label, single-center phase 2 trial of ibrutinib monotherapy. The data derive from a study of cytotoxic CD8 clonotypes in ibrutinib-treated CLL (TCRdb year 2021). Some background on the complete study: The cohort included roughly 15 treatment-naive and fewer than 12 relapsed/refractory patients; under 18 were IGHV unmutated. Of the 90 or so people in the trial, 26 had longitudinal samples available. Response samples were taken after a median of roughly 12 months on treatment, ranging from 6 to 36 months. Responses were partial in roughly 25 patients and complete in 2; after median approximately 67 months follow-up, some 14 stayed in remission and about twelve progressed. On average, each sample yielded some 250,000 productive templates and around 98,000 productive rearrangements. Every sample from remission and from progressive disease was obtained while the patients were still on ibrutinib. Cryopreserved peripheral blood mononuclear cells were obtained prior to treatment, at the time of response, and at either disease progression or sustained remission. What the study reported, not specific to this receptor: Public clonotypes were found to be uncommon and were observed to contract or remain stable during treatment; the increase in clonality was shown to reflect expansion of private clonotypes at ibrutinib response. Baseline clonality was found to be higher than that of age-matched healthy donors and was strongly correlated with circulating CD8+ T-cell counts. At ibrutinib response clonality went up, during sustained remission it held steady, and at progression it dropped back toward baseline. Sustained-remission and progressing patients did not have matched sampling times, and lymph node repertoires were not examined.

The goal of deep resolution MiSeq sequencing was a depth between 1 in 1 million and 1 in 200,000 T cells, and coverage averaged 10x per clonotype. The immunoSEQ hsTCRB Kit was used to generate the TCR beta libraries. The paper's processing steps were these. Data were analyzed with ImmunoSEQ Data Assistant and ImmunoSEQ Analyzer, with V, D and J genes assigned per IMGT definitions. Clonality was computed as one minus normalized Shannon entropy of productive rearrangement frequencies, ranging from 0 to 1. Public clonotype analysis was restricted to overrepresented clonotypes comprising at least 0.05% of each patient's repertoire. Repertoires from some 13 age-matched healthy donors in immuneACCESS were used as clonality controls. TCRdb limited this immuneACCESS table to in-frame rearrangements with V and J called. A share of clones is missing; checked studies link under half to unresolved V genes, and the rest is unexplained. The V and J calls and clone size come from that table; D and trimming were worked out from the DNA. This sample holds more than 70,000 clones; around 79% were observed only once. The ten largest make up more than 4.5% of the sample.

The clonotype originates from a human donor with chronic lymphocytic leukemia. The sample consisted of PBMCs, taken after 12 months of ibrutinib treatment.

The CDR3 protein sequence reads: CASSVGPVVGEKLFF. Here is the DNA: TGTGCCAGCAGCGTAGGGCCGGTGGTGGGTGAAAAACTGTTTTTT. The chain is made from TRBV9 and TRBJ1-4, with no confident D gene call. Taken from cysteine to phenylalanine, the CDR3 has 15 residues. Of the read, only the CDR3 DNA is kept; its 45 bases are in frame from base 1. Trimming at the junction amounts to 0 bases on V and 7 bases on J, and the germline ends lie 13 bases apart. The germline V gene provides CDR1 SGDLS and CDR2 YYNGEE.